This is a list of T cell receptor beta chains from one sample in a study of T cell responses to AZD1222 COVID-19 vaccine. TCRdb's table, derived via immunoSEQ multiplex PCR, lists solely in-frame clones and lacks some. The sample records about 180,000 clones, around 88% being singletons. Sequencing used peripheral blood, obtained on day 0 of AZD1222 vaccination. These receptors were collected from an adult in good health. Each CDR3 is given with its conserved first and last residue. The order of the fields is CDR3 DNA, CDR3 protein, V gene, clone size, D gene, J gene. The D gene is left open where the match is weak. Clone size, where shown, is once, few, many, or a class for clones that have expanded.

TGTGCCAGCAGCCAGGTGGGGGCTGGGATGAACACTGAAGCTTTCTTT	CASSQVGAGMNTEAFF	TRBV7-9	-	-	TRBJ1-1
TGTGCCTGGGGAAGCAGGGTGGGGGGTACCAATTCACCCCTCCACTTT	CAWGSRVGGTNSPLHF	TRBV30	-	-	TRBJ1-6
TGCAGCGTCGTAAGGACCGGCGCCTATGGCTACACCTTC	CSVVRTGAYGYTF	TRBV29-1	-	-	TRBJ1-2
TGTGCCAGCAGTTCCCTAATAGCGGGTGAGCAGTACTTC	CASSSLIAGEQYF	TRBV6-2/TRBV6-3	-	TRBD2	TRBJ2-7
TGTGCCAGCAGCTTGGGTGGCCACTTTTTGCCCTTT	CASSLGGHFLPF	TRBV5-8	-	-	TRBJ1-6
TGTGCCAGCAGCCAACCGGGACAAATCTACGAGCAGTACTTC	CASSQPGQIYEQYF	TRBV3-1/TRBV3-2	-	-	TRBJ2-7
TGTGCCAGCAGTTACGGGACAGGGGATTCACCCCTCCACTTT	CASSYGTGDSPLHF	TRBV6-5	-	TRBD1	TRBJ1-6
TGTGCCAGCAGCCCTAGCGGGGGGCAGTACGAGCAGTACTTC	CASSPSGGQYEQYF	TRBV9	-	TRBD2	TRBJ2-7
TGTGCCAGCAGCCTCGGACAGGGAGGGGGCTATGGCTACACCTTC	CASSLGQGGGYGYTF	TRBV27	-	TRBD1	TRBJ1-2
TGTGCCATCAGCCCGACAGGGAAGGGGAATACTGAAGCTTTCTTT	CAISPTGKGNTEAFF	TRBV10-3	-	TRBD1	TRBJ1-1
TGTGCCGAGTCGACAGGGGACGATCAGCCCCAGCATTTT	CAESTGDDQPQHF	TRBV30	-	TRBD1	TRBJ1-5
TGTGCCAGTAGACCGGGACTTGCCAGCACAGATACGCAGTATTTT	CASRPGLASTDTQYF	TRBV19	-	-	TRBJ2-3
TGTGCCAGCAGCCTAAGGGGACAACTGCAGTACTTC	CASSLRGQLQYF	TRBV7-9	-	-	TRBJ2-7
TGTGCCAGCAGCTTGAAAGCGGGGGGGTTCCCAGATACGCAGTATTTT	CASSLKAGGFPDTQYF	TRBV5-6	-	TRBD2	TRBJ2-3
TGTGCCTGGGGACAGGGGACTGAAAAACTGTTTTTT	CAWGQGTEKLFF	TRBV30	-	TRBD1	TRBJ1-4
TGTGCCAGCAGCTTAGGGAACCAAGAGACCCAGTACTTC	CASSLGNQETQYF	TRBV5-6	-	-	TRBJ2-5
TGCGCCAGCAGCTTGGGAGTCAGGGGTGAGAAGAACACTGAAGCTTTCTTT	CASSLGVRGEKNTEAFF	TRBV5-1	once	-	TRBJ1-1
TGTGCCATCAGATCGGACAGGGGCGGGGATACGCAGTATTTT	CAIRSDRGGDTQYF	TRBV10-3	-	TRBD1	TRBJ2-3
TGTGCCAGCAGCCAAAGGACGGGACTTCACAATGAGCAGTTCTTC	CASSQRTGLHNEQFF	TRBV5-4	few	-	TRBJ2-1
TGCGCCAGCAGCCAAGCCCCAGGGACACCCCTCCACTTT	CASSQAPGTPLHF	TRBV4-3	-	-	TRBJ1-6
TGTGCCAGCAGCGCCCCGACAGGAGTCTATGGCTACACCTTC	CASSAPTGVYGYTF	TRBV9	-	-	TRBJ1-2
TGTGCCAGCAGCTTAGCAGGTCGCGGGACTGAAGCTTTCTTT	CASSLAGRGTEAFF	TRBV11-2	-	-	TRBJ1-1
TGTGCCAGCAGTCGCCCAGGAGGGAACGGCTACACCTTC	CASSRPGGNGYTF	TRBV6-5	-	-	TRBJ1-2
TGTGCCACCAGCAGAGATCTATCAGGCTACGAGCAGTACTTC	CATSRDLSGYEQYF	TRBV15	-	-	TRBJ2-7
TGTGCCAGCAGTTTAAGGGACTCGACTGGCTACACCTTC	CASSLRDSTGYTF	TRBV12-3/TRBV12-4	-	-	TRBJ1-2
TGCGCCAGCAGCTCGACAGGGTCTTACACTGAAGCTTTCTTT	CASSSTGSYTEAFF	TRBV5-1	-	TRBD1	TRBJ1-1
TGTGCCAGCAGTGACGGGGGGAGTGAAGCTTTCTTT	CASSDGGSEAFF	TRBV6-4	-	-	TRBJ1-1
TGTGCCAGCAGGGGGAATGAAAAACTGTTTTTT	CASRGNEKLFF	TRBV2	-	-	TRBJ1-4
TGTGCCAGCAGTTCACCCACCTACGAGCAGTACTTC	CASSSPTYEQYF	TRBV6-6	-	-	TRBJ2-7
TGCAGCGTTCTGGGTGCGACAGGCCTCTCTGGAAACACCATATATTTT	CSVLGATGLSGNTIYF	TRBV29-1	many	-	TRBJ1-3
TGTGCCAGCAGTGAAGGGATAGGGGGCTGGGTCTACAATGAGCAGTTCTTC	CASSEGIGGWVYNEQFF	TRBV6-1	-	TRBD1	TRBJ2-1
TGTGCCAGCAGCTTAACCCGGACACAAGAAGCTTTCTTT	CASSLTRTQEAFF	TRBV7-3	few	-	TRBJ1-1
TGTGCCAGCAGCTTCGGGAGGGGGATGTCCTACGAGCAGTACTTC	CASSFGRGMSYEQYF	TRBV13	-	TRBD2	TRBJ2-7
TGCAGTGCCAGTACTACCGCCTATGGCTACACCTTC	CSASTTAYGYTF	TRBV20-1	-	-	TRBJ1-2
TGTGCCCGCTTTAGGGGGGAGTGGCGGTATAGCAATCAGCCCCAGCATTTT	CARFRGEWRYSNQPQHF	TRBV27	-	-	TRBJ1-5
TGTGCCAGCAGCCTTCACCGTCGACAGGGAGGCAATCAGCCCCAGCATTTT	CASSLHRRQGGNQPQHF	TRBV7-8	-	TRBD1	TRBJ1-5
TGTGCCAGCAGTGAAGGGACAGGCTTCGCCTACGAGCAGTACTTC	CASSEGTGFAYEQYF	TRBV6-1	-	TRBD1	TRBJ2-7
TGTGCCAGCAGTCGGGACAGACGCTCGGCTTTCTTT	CASSRDRRSAFF	TRBV6-5	-	TRBD1	TRBJ1-1
TGTGCCAGCAGCTTGAGACAGGGGCCGCATAGCAATCAGCCCCAGCATTTT	CASSLRQGPHSNQPQHF	TRBV5-5	-	TRBD1	TRBJ1-5
TGTGCCAGCAGTCGGGACTCACCCTACGAGCAGTACTTC	CASSRDSPYEQYF	TRBV2	few	-	TRBJ2-7